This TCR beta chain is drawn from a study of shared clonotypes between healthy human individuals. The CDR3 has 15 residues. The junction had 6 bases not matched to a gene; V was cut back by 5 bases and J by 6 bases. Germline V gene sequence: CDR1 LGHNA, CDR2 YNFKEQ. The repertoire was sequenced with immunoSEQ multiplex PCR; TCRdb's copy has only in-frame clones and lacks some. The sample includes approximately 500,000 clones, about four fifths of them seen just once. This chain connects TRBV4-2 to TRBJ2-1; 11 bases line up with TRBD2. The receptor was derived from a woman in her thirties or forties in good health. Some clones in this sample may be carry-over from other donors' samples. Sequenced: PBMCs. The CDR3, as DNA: TGTGCCAGCAGCGTTGGGACTAGCGGAATCAATGAGCAGTTCTTC. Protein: CASSVGTSGINEQFF.